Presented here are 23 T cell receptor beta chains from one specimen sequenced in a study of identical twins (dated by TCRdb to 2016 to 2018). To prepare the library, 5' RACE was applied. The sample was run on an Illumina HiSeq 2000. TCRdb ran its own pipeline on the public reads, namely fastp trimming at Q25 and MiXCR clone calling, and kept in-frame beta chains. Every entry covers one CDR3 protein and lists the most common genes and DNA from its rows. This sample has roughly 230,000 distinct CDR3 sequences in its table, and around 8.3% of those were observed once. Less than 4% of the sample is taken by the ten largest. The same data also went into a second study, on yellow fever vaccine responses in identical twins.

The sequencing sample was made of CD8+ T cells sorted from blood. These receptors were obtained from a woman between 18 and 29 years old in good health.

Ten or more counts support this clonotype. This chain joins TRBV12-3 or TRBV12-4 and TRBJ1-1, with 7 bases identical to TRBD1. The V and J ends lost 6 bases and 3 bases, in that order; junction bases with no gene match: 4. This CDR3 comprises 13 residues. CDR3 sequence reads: CASRRGLYTEAFF. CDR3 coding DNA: TGTGCCAGCAGGAGGGGGCTGTACACTGAAGCTTTCTTT.

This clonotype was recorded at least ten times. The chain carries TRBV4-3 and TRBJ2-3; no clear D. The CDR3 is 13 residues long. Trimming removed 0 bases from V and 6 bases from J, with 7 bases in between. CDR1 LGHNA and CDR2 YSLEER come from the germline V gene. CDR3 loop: CASSQEGSDTQYF. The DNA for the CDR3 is TGCGCCAGCAGCCAAGAAGGTTCGGATACGCAGTATTTT.

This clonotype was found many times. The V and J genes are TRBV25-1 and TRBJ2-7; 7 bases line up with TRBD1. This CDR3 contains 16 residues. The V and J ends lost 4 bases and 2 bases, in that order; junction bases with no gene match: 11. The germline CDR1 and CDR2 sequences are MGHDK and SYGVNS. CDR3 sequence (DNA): TGTGCCAGCAGTGTCCTATCCGGGACAGCCACCTACGAGCAGTACTTC. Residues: CASSVLSGTATYEQYF.

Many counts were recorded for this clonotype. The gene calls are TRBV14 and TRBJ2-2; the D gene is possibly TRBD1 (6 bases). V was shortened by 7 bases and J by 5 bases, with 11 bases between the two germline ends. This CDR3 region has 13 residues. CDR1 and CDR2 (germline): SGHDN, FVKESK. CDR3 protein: CASTPRGTGELFF. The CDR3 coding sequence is TGTGCCAGCACCCCGAGGGGGACCGGGGAGCTGTTTTTT.

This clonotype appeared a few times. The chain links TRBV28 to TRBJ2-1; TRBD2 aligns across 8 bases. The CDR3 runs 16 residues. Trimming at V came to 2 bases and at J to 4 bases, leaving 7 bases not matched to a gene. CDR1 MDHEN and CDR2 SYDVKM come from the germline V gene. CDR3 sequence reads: CASSLRLASGYNEQFF. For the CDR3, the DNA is TGTGCCAGCAGTTTACGTTTGGCTAGCGGGTACAATGAGCAGTTCTTC.

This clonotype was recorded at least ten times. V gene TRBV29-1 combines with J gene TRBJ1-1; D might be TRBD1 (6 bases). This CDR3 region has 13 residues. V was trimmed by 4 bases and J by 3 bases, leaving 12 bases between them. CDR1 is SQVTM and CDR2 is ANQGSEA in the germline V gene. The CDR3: CSVVGRGYTEAFF. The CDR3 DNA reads TGCAGCGTTGTTGGCAGGGGCTACACTGAAGCTTTCTTT.

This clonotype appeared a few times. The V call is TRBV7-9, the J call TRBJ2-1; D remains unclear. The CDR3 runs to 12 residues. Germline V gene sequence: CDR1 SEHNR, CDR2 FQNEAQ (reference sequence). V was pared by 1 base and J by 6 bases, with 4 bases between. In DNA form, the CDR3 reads TGTGCCAGCAGCTTAGTAATCAATGAGCAGTTCTTC. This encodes CASSLVINEQFF.

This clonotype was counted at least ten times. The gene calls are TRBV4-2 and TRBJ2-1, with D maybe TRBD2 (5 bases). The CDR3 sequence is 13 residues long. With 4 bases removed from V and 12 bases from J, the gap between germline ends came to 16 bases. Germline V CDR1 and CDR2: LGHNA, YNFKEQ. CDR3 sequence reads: CASSLRENGVQFF. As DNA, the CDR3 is TGTGCCAGCAGCCTACGAGAGAACGGGGTGCAGTTCTTC.

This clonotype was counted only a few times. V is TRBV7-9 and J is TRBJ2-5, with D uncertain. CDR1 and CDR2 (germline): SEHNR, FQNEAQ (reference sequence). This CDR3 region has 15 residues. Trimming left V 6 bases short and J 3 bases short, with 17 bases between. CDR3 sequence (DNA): TGTGCCAGCAGTTACTTACTGGGTGTTGAAGAGACCCAGTACTTC. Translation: CASSYLLGVEETQYF.

This CDR3 reads CASSPTSGGLRYF. Here the CDR3 DNA reads TGTGCCAGCAGTCCCACTAGCGGGGGCCTGCGGTACTTC. V and J are TRBV12-3 or TRBV12-4 and TRBJ2-7; the match to TRBD2 covers 11 bases. The CDR3 consists of 13 residues. V shed 5 bases, J shed 12 bases, and the junction held 9 bases outside the gene matches.

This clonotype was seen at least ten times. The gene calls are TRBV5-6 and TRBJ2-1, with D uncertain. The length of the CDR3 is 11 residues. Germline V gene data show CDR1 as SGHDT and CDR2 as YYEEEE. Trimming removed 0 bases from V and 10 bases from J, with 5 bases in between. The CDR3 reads CASSLVGEQFF. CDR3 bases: TGTGCCAGCAGCTTGGTGGGGGAGCAGTTCTTC.

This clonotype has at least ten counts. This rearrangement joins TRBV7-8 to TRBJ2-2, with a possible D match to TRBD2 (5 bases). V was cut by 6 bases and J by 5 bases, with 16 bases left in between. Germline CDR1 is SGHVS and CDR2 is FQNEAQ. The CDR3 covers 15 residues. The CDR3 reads CASSWANRGTGELFF. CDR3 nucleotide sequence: TGTGCCAGCAGTTGGGCCAACCGCGGGACCGGGGAGCTGTTTTTT.

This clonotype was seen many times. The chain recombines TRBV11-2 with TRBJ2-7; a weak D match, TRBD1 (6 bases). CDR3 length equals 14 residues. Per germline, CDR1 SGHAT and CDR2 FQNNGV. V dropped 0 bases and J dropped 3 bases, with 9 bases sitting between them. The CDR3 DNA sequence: TGTGCCAGCAGCTTAGATCCCAGGGGCTACGAGCAGTACTTC. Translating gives CASSLDPRGYEQYF.

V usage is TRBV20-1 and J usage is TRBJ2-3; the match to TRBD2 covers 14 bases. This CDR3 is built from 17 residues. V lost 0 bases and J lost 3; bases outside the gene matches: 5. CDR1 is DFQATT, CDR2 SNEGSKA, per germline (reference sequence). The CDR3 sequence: CSARESGTSGRTDTQYF. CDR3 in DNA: TGCAGTGCTAGAGAATCGGGGACTAGCGGGAGAACAGATACGCAGTATTTT.

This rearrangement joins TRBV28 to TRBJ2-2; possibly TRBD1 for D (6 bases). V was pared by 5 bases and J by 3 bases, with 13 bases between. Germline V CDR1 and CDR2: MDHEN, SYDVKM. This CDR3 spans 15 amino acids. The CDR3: CASSPWGRDTGELFF. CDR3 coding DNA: TGTGCCAGCAGTCCGTGGGGGCGCGACACCGGGGAGCTGTTTTTT.

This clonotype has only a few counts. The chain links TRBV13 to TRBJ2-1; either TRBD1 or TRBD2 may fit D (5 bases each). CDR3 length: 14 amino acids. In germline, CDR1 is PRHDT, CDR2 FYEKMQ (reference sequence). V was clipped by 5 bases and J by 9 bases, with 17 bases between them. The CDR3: CASSPGRRIGEQFF. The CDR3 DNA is TGTGCCAGCAGCCCGGGACGGCGAATCGGTGAGCAGTTCTTC.

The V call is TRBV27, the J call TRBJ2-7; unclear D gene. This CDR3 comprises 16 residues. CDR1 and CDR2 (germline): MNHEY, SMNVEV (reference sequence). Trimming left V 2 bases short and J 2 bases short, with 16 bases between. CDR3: CASSLIGVRATYEQYF. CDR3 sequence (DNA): TGTGCCAGCAGTTTAATTGGGGTACGGGCGACCTACGAGCAGTACTTC.

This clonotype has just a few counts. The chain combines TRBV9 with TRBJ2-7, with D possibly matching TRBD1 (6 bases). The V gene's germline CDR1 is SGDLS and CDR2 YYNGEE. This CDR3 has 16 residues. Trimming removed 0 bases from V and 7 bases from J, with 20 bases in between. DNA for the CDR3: TGTGCCAGCAGCGTAGGGTCCCTAGAGGGGGAACGGGAGCAGTACTTC. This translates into CASSVGSLEGEREQYF. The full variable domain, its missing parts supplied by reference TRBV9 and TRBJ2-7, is DSGVTQTPKHLITATGQRVTLRCSPRSGDLSVYWYQQSLDQGLQFLIQYYNGEERAKGNILERFSAQQFPDLHSELNLSSLELGDSALYFCASSVGSLEGEREQYFGPGTRLTVT.

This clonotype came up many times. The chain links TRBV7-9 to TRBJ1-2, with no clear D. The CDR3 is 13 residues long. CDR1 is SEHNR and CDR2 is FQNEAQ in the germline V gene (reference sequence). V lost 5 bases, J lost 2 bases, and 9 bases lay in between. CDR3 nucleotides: TGTGCCAGCAGCCTAGGAGGGAACTATGGCTACACCTTC. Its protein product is CASSLGGNYGYTF.

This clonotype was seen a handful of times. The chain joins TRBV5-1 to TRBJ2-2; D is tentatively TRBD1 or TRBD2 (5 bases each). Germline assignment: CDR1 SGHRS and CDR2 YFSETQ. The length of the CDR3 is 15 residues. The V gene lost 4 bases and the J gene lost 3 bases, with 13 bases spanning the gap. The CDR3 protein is CASSLGQGHTGELFF. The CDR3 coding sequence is TGCGCCAGCAGCCTGGGGCAGGGACACACCGGGGAGCTGTTTTTT.

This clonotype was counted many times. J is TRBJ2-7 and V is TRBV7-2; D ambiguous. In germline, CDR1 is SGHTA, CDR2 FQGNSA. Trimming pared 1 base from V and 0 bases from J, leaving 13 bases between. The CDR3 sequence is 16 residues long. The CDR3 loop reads CASSLVVGSPSYEQYF. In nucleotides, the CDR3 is TGTGCCAGCAGCTTAGTAGTGGGGTCCCCCTCCTACGAGCAGTACTTC. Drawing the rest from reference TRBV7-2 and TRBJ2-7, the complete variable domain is GAGVSQSPSNKVTEKGKDVELRCDPISGHTALYWYRQSLGQGLEFLIYFQGNSAPDKSGLPSDRFSAERTGGSVSTLTIQRTQQEDSAVYLCASSLVVGSPSYEQYFGPGTRLTVT.

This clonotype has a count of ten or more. The CDR3: CASSMDTDTQYF. The CDR3 nucleotides read TGCGCCAGCAGCATGGACACAGATACGCAGTATTTT. This sequence joins TRBV5-1 and TRBJ2-3; D remains unclear. The germline gives CDR1 SGHRS, CDR2 YFSETQ. Trimming stripped 4 bases from V and 2 bases from J, with 5 bases between. The CDR3 spans 12 residues.

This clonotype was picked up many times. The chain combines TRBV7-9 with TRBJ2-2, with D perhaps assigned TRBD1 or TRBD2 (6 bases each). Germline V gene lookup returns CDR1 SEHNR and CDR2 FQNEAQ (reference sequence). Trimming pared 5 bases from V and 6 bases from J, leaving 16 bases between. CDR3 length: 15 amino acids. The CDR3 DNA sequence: TGTGCCAGCAGCGGCCTGGGGGGCAACGCCGGGGAGCTGTTTTTT. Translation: CASSGLGGNAGELFF.